Listed below are T cell receptor beta chains from one sample, sequenced in a study of CD8 T cells in Susac syndrome. TCRdb itself ran the immunoSEQ multiplex PCR reads through MiXCR, one entry per CDR3 protein. Altogether tens of thousands of distinct CDR3 sequences are present, 94% being singletons, with the ten largest covering roughly 0.26%. The sequencing input was CD8+ T cells from PBMCs. Source of these receptors: a human donor in good health. The conserved cysteine and the conserved F or W are not part of the CDR3 here. The listing skips clone size in some rows; elsewhere it reads once, few, many or a size class.

clone_size	v_call	j_call	cdr3_length	cdr3_aa
NA	TRBV4-1	TRBJ2-7	14	ASSPPGPIRDYEQY
once	TRBV11-2	TRBJ2-5	14	ASNSETSGRQETQY
NA	TRBV2	TRBJ1-2	9	ASLAGSGYT
NA	TRBV7-8	TRBJ2-3	14	ASSPTPNEITDTQY
NA	TRBV12-3/TRBV12-4	TRBJ1-2	11	ASSFGQVYGYT
NA	TRBV29-1	TRBJ2-3	11	SARDRETDTQY
once	TRBV11-3	TRBJ2-2	14	ASSPRTGTNTGELF
once	TRBV5-6	TRBJ2-1	11	ASSVDYYNEQF
NA	TRBV9	TRBJ2-2	13	ASSVVGGNTGELF
NA	TRBV19	TRBJ1-5	14	ASRGVTLNSNQPQH
NA	TRBV5-4	TRBJ2-5	13	ASRVPGQGLETQY
NA	TRBV27	TRBJ1-5	14	ASSLWGGYSNQPQH